Each of the 31 T cell receptor beta chains below was sequenced from the same sample in a study of cytomegalovirus exposure and HLA in healthy donors. The study ran its PCR with 60 Vbeta and 13 Jbeta primers. Repertoires were generated with immunoSEQ multiplex PCR, while TCRdb's copy carries only in-frame clones and drops some. The repertoire holds some 190,000 clones, with 77% as singletons. What was sequenced was PBMCs. These receptors were taken from a man aged 18 to 35 in good health and CMV-seronegative.

CDR3 coding DNA: TGCGCCAGCAGCTTGGTTGGCAGTGACACTGAAGCTTTCTTT. It encodes CASSLVGSDTEAFF. The chain recombines TRBV5-1 with TRBJ1-1; D gene ambiguous. This CDR3 is 14 amino acids long. Germline-derived CDR1 and CDR2 are SGHRS and YFSETQ. Trimming took off 0 bases at V and 3 bases at J, with 9 bases between the two ends.

The V and J genes are TRBV18 and TRBJ1-1, with 7 nucleotides matching TRBD1. V dropped 5 bases and J dropped 0; count of bases not matched to a gene: 3. The V gene's germline CDR1 is KGHSH and CDR2 LQKENI. CDR3 size: 14 residues. As DNA, the CDR3 is TGTGCCAGCTCAGCAGGGGGTTTGAACACTGAAGCTTTCTTT. This gives the protein CASSAGGLNTEAFF.

The chain is built from TRBV5-1 and TRBJ1-2; unclear D gene. The germline V gene encodes CDR1 SGHRS and CDR2 YFSETQ. V was shortened by 0 bases and J by 1 base, with 7 bases between the two germline ends. This CDR3 has 14 amino acids. CDR3 loop: CASSLDLSNYGYTF. The CDR3 nucleotides read TGCGCCAGCAGCTTGGACCTTAGTAACTATGGCTACACCTTC.

This clone was observed a handful of times. V usage is TRBV7-2 and J usage is TRBJ1-2; 11 bases are shared with TRBD1. J gave up 0 bases and V 2 bases, and 11 bases lay outside the gene matches. The CDR3 runs 19 residues. In germline, CDR1 is SGHTA, CDR2 FQGNSA. The CDR3 protein is CASSLRSLGQGVSNYGYTF. In nucleotides, the CDR3 is TGTGCCAGCAGCTTAAGATCTTTGGGACAGGGGGTTTCTAACTATGGCTACACCTTC. The complete variable domain, with remaining parts taken from reference TRBV7-2 and TRBJ1-2, reads GAGVSQSPSNKVTEKGKDVELRCDPISGHTALYWYRQSLGQGLEFLIYFQGNSAPDKSGLPSDRFSAERTGGSVSTLTIQRTQQEDSAVYLCASSLRSLGQGVSNYGYTFGSGTRLTVV.

In its sample, this clone was seen once. This chain links TRBV19 with TRBJ1-1, with TRBD1 as a possible D gene (5 bases). V was shortened by 10 bases and J by 7 bases, with 16 bases between the two germline ends. The CDR3 runs to 12 residues. The V gene's germline CDR1 is LNHDA and CDR2 SQIVND (reference sequence). This CDR3 reads CAISGENLEAFF. CDR3 in DNA: TGTGCCATTTCGGGGGAGAACCTTGAAGCTTTCTTT.

This chain uses TRBV6-5 with TRBJ2-3; TRBD2 might be the D (6 bases). Trimming pared 3 bases from V and 2 bases from J, leaving 15 bases between. The germline CDR1 and CDR2 sequences are MNHEY and SVGAGI. CDR3 length equals 16 residues. CDR3 residues: CASSYRTGLPTDTQYF. The CDR3 region has the DNA TGTGCCAGCAGTTATAGGACGGGACTTCCCACAGATACGCAGTATTTT.

This clone was counted once. This sample includes further DNA sequences coding for the same CDR3. The J gene is TRBJ1-1, the V gene TRBV11-3, with unresolved D. This CDR3 region has 14 residues. Germline V gene sequence: CDR1 SGHNT, CDR2 YENEEA. V dropped 1 base and J dropped 2 bases, with 8 bases sitting between them. CDR3 amino acids: CASSLGGLNTEAFF. CDR3 nucleotides: TGTGCCAGCAGCTTAGGAGGGTTAAACACTGAAGCTTTCTTT.

The J gene is TRBJ1-5, the V gene TRBV7-8; the D gene is possibly TRBD1 (6 bases). The CDR3 covers 13 residues. The V gene's germline CDR1 is SGHVS and CDR2 FQNEAQ. Trimming shortened V by 2 bases and J by 7 bases, and 9 bases separated the two germline ends. CDR3 nucleotides: TGTGCCAGCAGCTTAACAGGGTTACAGCCCCAGCATTTT. Translated: CASSLTGLQPQHF.

This chain uses TRBV9 with TRBJ1-3; 7 nucleotides align to TRBD1. The CDR3 sequence is 18 residues long. Looked up from germline, CDR1 is SGDLS and CDR2 is YYNGEE. The trim removed 0 bases at V and 0 bases at J, leaving 9 bases unmatched. Here the CDR3 DNA reads TGTGCCAGCAGCGTAGGAAGGACAGGTCTATACTCTGGAAACACCATATATTTT. It yields the protein CASSVGRTGLYSGNTIYF.

As for this clone: Other DNA sequences within the sample encode an identical CDR3. This chain uses TRBV7-9 with TRBJ1-1; a weak D match, TRBD1 (5 bases). Trimming cost V 5 bases and J 0 bases, with 13 bases left between them. CDR3 length: 15 amino acids. Germline-derived CDR1 and CDR2 are SEHNR and FQNEAQ (reference sequence). CDR3 sequence (DNA): TGTGCCAGCAGCCCCCCGGGGGTAGTGAACACTGAAGCTTTCTTT. Its protein is CASSPPGVVNTEAFF.

CDR3 bases: TGTGCCAGCAGAGAACCGGGACAGCGAAACTCCTACGAGCAGTACTTC. This sequence encodes CASREPGQRNSYEQYF. V is TRBV27 and J is TRBJ2-7; 7 positions match TRBD1. With V trimmed by 6 bases and J by 0 bases, 11 bases remained unmatched. CDR3 length: 16 amino acids. CDR1 is MNHEY, CDR2 SMNVEV, per germline (reference sequence).

The chain is built from TRBV4-2 and TRBJ1-4, with a weak D call TRBD1 (5 bases). Germline-derived CDR1 and CDR2 are LGHNA and YNFKEQ. The CDR3 has 18 residues. V lost 1 base and J lost 5, with 20 bases in between. CDR3 DNA: TGTGCCAGCAGCCAAGCTCAAAGGGCGGCGGCAGGGAATGAAAAACTGTTTTTT. Protein: CASSQAQRAAAGNEKLFF.

Only one count was recorded for this clone. The rearrangement links TRBV30 to TRBJ2-7; 10 bases align to TRBD1. V lost 1 base, J lost 5 bases, and 5 bases stayed unmatched. The CDR3 consists of 14 residues. CDR1 and CDR2 (germline): GTSNPN, SVGIG (reference sequence). CDR3 loop: CAWSGGTGDNEQYF. In DNA form, the CDR3 reads TGTGCCTGGAGTGGCGGGACAGGGGATAACGAGCAGTACTTC.

This clone was recorded once. V and J are TRBV7-2 and TRBJ2-6; 7 bases line up with TRBD2. Germline V CDR1 and CDR2: SGHTA, FQGNSA. The length of the CDR3 is 17 residues. The V segment lost 5 bases and the J segment 3 bases; nucleotides outside the gene matches: 10. CDR3 protein: CASSRAGRGGGANVLTF. The CDR3 DNA is TGTGCCAGCAGCCGGGCAGGGAGGGGAGGTGGGGCCAACGTCCTGACTTTC. The variable domain in full, completed from reference TRBV7-2 and TRBJ2-6, reads GAGVSQSPSNKVTEKGKDVELRCDPISGHTALYWYRQSLGQGLEFLIYFQGNSAPDKSGLPSDRFSAERTGGSVSTLTIQRTQQEDSAVYLCASSRAGRGGGANVLTFGAGSRLTVL.

V gene TRBV6-4 combines with J gene TRBJ2-3; 11 nucleotides agree with TRBD1. The CDR3 totals 16 residues. After removal of 0 bases from V and 4 bases from J, the junction contained 3 bases not matched to a gene. Germline CDR1 reads MRHNA; CDR2 reads SNTAGT. The CDR3: CASSDSGTGGADTQYF. The CDR3 DNA reads as TGTGCCAGCAGTGACTCGGGGACAGGGGGTGCAGATACGCAGTATTTT.

This clone was seen once. CDR3 bases: TGTGCCTGGAGTACTGACATCACCCCAAATTCACCCCTCCACTTT. Translation: CAWSTDITPNSPLHF. This rearrangement joins TRBV30 to TRBJ1-6; no definite D call. Germline V gives CDR1 GTSNPN, CDR2 SVGIG (reference sequence). The V and J ends lost 2 bases and 7 bases respectively, with 15 bases between them. The CDR3 is 15 residues long.

The chain joins TRBV27 to TRBJ2-1, with D possibly being TRBD2 (6 bases). Germline V gene lookup returns CDR1 MNHEY and CDR2 SMNVEV (reference sequence). Between the trimmed V and J ends, which lost 5 bases and 8 bases, there was a span of 19 bases. The CDR3 is 15 residues long. The CDR3 loop reads CASSPLKRLEYEQFF. CDR3 nucleotides: TGTGCCAGCAGTCCACTTAAACGACTAGAGTATGAGCAGTTCTTC.

This clone has just one count. The chain is built from TRBV28 and TRBJ2-1; 10 bases match TRBD2. CDR1 is MDHEN and CDR2 is SYDVKM in the germline V gene. The CDR3 spans 17 residues. J lost 8 bases, V lost 5 bases, and 15 bases had no gene match. As DNA, the CDR3 is TGTGCCAGCAGTCCGTCGTTGGGAGCGGGAGGGGGAGATGAGCAGTTCTTC. Protein sequence: CASSPSLGAGGGDEQFF. Variable domain in full (rest from reference TRBV28 and TRBJ2-1): DVKVTQSSRYLVKRTGEKVFLECVQDMDHENMFWYRQDPGLGLRLIYFSYDVKMKEKGDIPEGYSVSREKKERFSLILESASTNQTSMYLCASSPSLGAGGGDEQFFGPGTRLTVL.

V gene TRBV15 combines with J gene TRBJ2-5; a possible D gene is TRBD2 (5 bases). Germline V CDR1 and CDR2: LNHNV, YYDKDF (reference sequence). V gave up 0 bases and J gave up 1 base, with 9 bases separating them. This CDR3 spans 15 amino acids. The chain's CDR3 is CATSRDWTVQETQYF. The DNA for the CDR3 is TGTGCCACCAGCAGAGATTGGACTGTCCAAGAGACCCAGTACTTC.

The table lists this clone with a few counts. The chain links TRBV2 to TRBJ1-3; tentatively, D is TRBD1 (5 bases). Trimming removed 6 bases at V and 0 bases at J, with 9 bases between. The CDR3 length is 14 residues. Germline assignment: CDR1 SNHLY and CDR2 FYNNEI. CDR3 nucleotides: TGTGCCAGCAGCCGGGACTTCTCTGGAAACACCATATATTTT. Translating gives CASSRDFSGNTIYF.

CDR3 protein: CASSFLSSTDTQYF. The CDR3 nucleotides are TGTGCCAGCAGCTTTCTCTCTAGCACAGATACGCAGTATTTT. The chain couples TRBV5-5 to TRBJ2-3; D is uncertain. In germline, CDR1 is SGHKS, CDR2 YYEKEE (reference sequence). The CDR3 runs to 14 residues. V lost 2 bases and J lost 0, with 7 bases in between.

The chain combines TRBV19 with TRBJ1-1; TRBD1 agrees at 7 bases. This CDR3 has 14 residues. The germline V gene has CDR1 LNHDA and CDR2 SQIVND (reference sequence). J lost 8 bases, V lost 3 bases, and 9 bases had no gene match. CDR3 amino acids: CASSIQRGGREAFF. DNA of the CDR3: TGTGCCAGTAGTATCCAGCGAGGGGGCAGAGAAGCTTTCTTT.

This chain connects TRBV29-1 to TRBJ1-2; D possibly corresponds to TRBD1 (6 bases). The V gene lost 6 bases and the J gene lost 4 bases, with 15 bases spanning the gap. The CDR3 is 13 amino acids. CDR1 and CDR2 from the germline V gene are SQVTM and ANQGSEA. DNA of the CDR3: TGCAGCGTCTGGACAGATTACTCCTATGGCTACACCTTC. Amino acids: CSVWTDYSYGYTF.

The chain links TRBV7-6 to TRBJ2-1; TRBD2 matches at 9 bases. The CDR3 is made up of 17 amino acids. V dropped 3 bases and J dropped 4; count of bases not matched to a gene: 10. CDR1 is SGHVS and CDR2 is FNYEAQ in the germline V gene. CDR3 residues: CASSFLEVSGRYNEQFF. CDR3 bases: TGTGCCAGCAGCTTCCTTGAAGTTAGCGGGAGATACAATGAGCAGTTCTTC.

J is TRBJ1-1 and V is TRBV30; 7 bases align to TRBD1. In germline, CDR1 is GTSNPN, CDR2 SVGIG (reference sequence). The trim removed 0 bases at V and 11 bases at J, leaving 9 bases unmatched. This CDR3 contains 13 residues. The CDR3 spells CAWSVHRQGEAFF. For the CDR3, the DNA is TGTGCCTGGAGTGTACACAGGCAGGGGGAGGCTTTCTTT.

The CDR3 reads CASSSGQGGYEQYF. For the CDR3, the DNA is TGTGCCAGCAGCTCGGGACAGGGGGGCTACGAGCAGTACTTC. V gene TRBV13 combines with J gene TRBJ2-7; TRBD1 matches at 11 bases. CDR1 and CDR2 (germline): PRHDT, FYEKMQ (reference sequence). CDR3 length: 14 amino acids. The V segment lost 4 bases and the J segment 3 bases; nucleotides outside the gene matches: 2.

V is TRBV5-4 and J is TRBJ1-2, with a possible D match to TRBD1 (5 bases). Looked up from germline, CDR1 is SGHNT and CDR2 is YYREEE (reference sequence). There are 17 residues in the CDR3. V lost 2 bases to trimming and J lost 0 bases, with 17 bases between them. CDR3 nucleotide sequence: TGTGCCAGCAGCTTTTCACAGGCGCGGGAGGCTAACTATGGCTACACCTTC. Protein product: CASSFSQAREANYGYTF.

This chain links TRBV28 with TRBJ1-5; D might be TRBD1 (6 bases). The CDR3 runs to 13 residues. The V and J ends lost 9 bases and 7 bases respectively, with 16 bases between them. Germline CDR1 reads MDHEN; CDR2 reads SYDVKM. The CDR3: CASYRAYGQPQHF. CDR3 in DNA: TGTGCCAGTTACAGGGCGTATGGACAGCCCCAGCATTTT. Supplemented by reference TRBV28 and TRBJ1-5, the full variable domain reads DVKVTQSSRYLVKRTGEKVFLECVQDMDHENMFWYRQDPGLGLRLIYFSYDVKMKEKGDIPEGYSVSREKKERFSLILESASTNQTSMYLCASYRAYGQPQHFGDGTRLSIL.

V is TRBV15 and J is TRBJ2-1; TRBD2 aligns across 11 bases. The CDR3 covers 18 residues. Per germline, CDR1 LNHNV and CDR2 YYDKDF (reference sequence). The junction had 9 bases not matched to a gene; V was cut back by 5 bases and J by 0 bases. CDR3 sequence: CATSRRLAGTSSYNEQFF. In DNA, the CDR3 is TGTGCCACCAGCCGAAGACTAGCGGGGACGAGCTCCTACAATGAGCAGTTCTTC.

This clone has only a few counts. This chain links TRBV11-2 with TRBJ2-7; 7 bases agree with TRBD2. J gave up 5 bases and V 1 base, and 8 bases lay outside the gene matches. The germline V gene encodes CDR1 SGHAT and CDR2 FQNNGV. There are 15 residues in the CDR3. CDR3 loop: CASSLVRGAGNEQYF. CDR3 DNA sequence: TGTGCCAGCAGCTTAGTCCGGGGAGCGGGGAACGAGCAGTACTTC. The full variable domain, its missing parts supplied by reference TRBV11-2 and TRBJ2-7, is EAGVAQSPRYKIIEKRQSVAFWCNPISGHATLYWYQQILGQGPKLLIQFQNNGVVDDSQLPKDRFSAERLKGVDSTLKIQPAKLEDSAVYLCASSLVRGAGNEQYFGPGTRLTVT.

V usage is TRBV14 and J usage is TRBJ1-2, with TRBD1 as a possible D gene (5 bases). This CDR3 spans 16 amino acids. V lost 0 bases to trimming and J lost 4 bases, with 15 bases between them. CDR1 is SGHDN and CDR2 is FVKESK in the germline V gene. Written as DNA, the CDR3 is TGTGCCAGCAGCCAAGATCGGAAGGGGCGCGTCTATGGCTACACCTTC. Its translation is CASSQDRKGRVYGYTF.